One T cell receptor beta chain is described in this entry. This entry is derived from a study of control samples from healthy donors and cancer patients. Using immunoSEQ multiplex PCR, the repertoire was profiled, and TCRdb retains in-frame clones only, with some absent. The repertoire holds some 49,000 clones, with 65% to 90% as singletons. This CDR3 has 13 residues. V lost 4 bases and J lost 5, with 12 bases in between. CDR1 LGHNA and CDR2 YNFKEQ come from the germline V gene. J is TRBJ2-7 and V is TRBV4-2; D assignment may be TRBD1 or TRBD2 (5 bases each). This TCR derives from a woman between 50 and 59 years old with lung cancer. The sample consisted of PBMCs. CDR3 DNA sequence: TGTGCCAGCAGCCCCCCAGGGAGCCACGAGCAGTACTTC. Residues: CASSPPGSHEQYF.